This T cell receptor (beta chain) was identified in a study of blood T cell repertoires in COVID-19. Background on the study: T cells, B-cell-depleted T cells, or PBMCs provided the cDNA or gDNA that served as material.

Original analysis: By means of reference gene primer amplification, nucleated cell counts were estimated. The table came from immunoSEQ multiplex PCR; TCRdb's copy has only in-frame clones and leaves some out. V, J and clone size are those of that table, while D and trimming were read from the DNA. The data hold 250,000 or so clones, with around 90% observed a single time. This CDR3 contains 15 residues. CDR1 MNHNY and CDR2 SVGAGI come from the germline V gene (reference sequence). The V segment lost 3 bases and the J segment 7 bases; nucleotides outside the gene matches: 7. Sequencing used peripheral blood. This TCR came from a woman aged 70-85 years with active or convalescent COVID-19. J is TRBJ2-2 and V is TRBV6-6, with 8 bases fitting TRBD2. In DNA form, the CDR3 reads TGTGCCAGCAGTTATGCCGGGGGGGCTATCGGGGAGCTGTTTTTT. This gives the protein CASSYAGGAIGELFF.